This TCR beta chain was captured in a study of blood T cells in healthy people across ages. Overall study context: Per every two T cells, about one barcoded beta molecule was captured by template switching.

This clonotype has more than one count but fewer than ten. The ends lost 6 bases at V and 7 bases at J; junction bases unmatched: 7. CDR1 and CDR2 from the germline V gene are SNHLY and FYNNEI. The CDR3 covers 14 residues. A second about 6 to 12 cycle PCR used barcoded and J-beta primers. MiXCR was run by TCRdb on the 5' RACE reads, yielding one entry per CDR3 protein. The sample has around 800,000 distinct CDR3 sequences; 20% to 30% are singletons. The same sample was also studied in work on T cells of mothers and their children. That paper states: With the M1S primer of the second PCR, sample barcodes and 2-4 random nucleotides were added. The analysis detected no persistent microchimeric T cell clones.

The V and J genes are TRBV2 and TRBJ1-4; 8 bases are a match to TRBD1. Material for sequencing was blood. The receptor was derived from a boy aged 5-17 years in good health. The CDR3 loop is CASRRQGMGEKLFF. DNA of the CDR3: TGTGCCAGCAGGAGACAGGGGATGGGTGAAAAACTGTTTTTT.